This T cell receptor (beta chain) was captured by sequencing in a study of cytomegalovirus exposure and HLA in healthy donors (dated by TCRdb to 2017 to 2019). With regard to the full study: The 666 repertoires of the first cohort and the 110 or so validation repertoires were produced on the same platform, according to a later analysis. High-throughput TCR immunosequencing, statistical association of individual TCRs with disease status, and machine learning were combined to predict cytomegalovirus infection status. The study was designed to test whether signatures of past pathogen exposure could be identified by cataloging public T cell receptors. A separate validation cohort of approximately 120 different subjects was used in addition to the approximately 670-subject first cohort.

Cut back by 0 bases and 1 base, the V and J ends lie 8 bases apart. The CDR3 has 15 amino acids, counting the end cysteine and phenylalanine. The sequence is cut down to CDR3 DNA, 45 bases in frame from base 1. Based on the germline V gene (reference sequence), the CDR1 and CDR2 sequences are SGHKS and YYEKEE. Library preparation used the immunoSEQ multiplex PCR assay. The paper's processing steps were these. A statistical classification framework was built to diagnose cytomegalovirus status from the catalog of TCR beta chain sequences. The table comes from immuneACCESS by way of TCRdb, which keeps in-frame sequences with V and J called. Part of the clones is missing from these tables; in studies checked, under half for an unresolved V gene and the rest for unknown reasons. The V and J calls and clone size were taken over from that table, and D and trimming were inferred from the DNA. For this sample there are some 190,000 clones; approximately 85% appear just once. The ten most abundant clones make up about 1.5% of the sample.

Findings and caveats that apply to the study as a whole: It was suggested by the authors that the approach could potentially be generalized to other disease states and immunological phenotypes. The study listed 150 to 200 TCR beta chains as associated with cytomegalovirus. Three of the identified cytomegalovirus-associated TCR beta chains were confirmed in vitro to be specific for cytomegalovirus antigens. All 120 or so repertoires were used to score co-occurrence in the validation cohort in a later analysis, because that analysis had no HLA typing for the cohort. Across donors, most TCR sequences were observed very rarely, whereas some public TCRs were present in many individuals. Subsequent analysis determined that TCRs grouped into clusters in the first cohort also showed a tendency toward co-occurrence across the 90 to 150 validation repertoires, and 94% of cluster scores exceeded 0. The classifier was reported to diagnose cytomegalovirus status with high specificity and sensitivity in both the original and validation cohorts.

Separate from the approximately 700-subject first cohort, the validation cohort of about 130 subjects was the group to which the donors belonged. As regards this clone: The clone's antigen remains unknown. No base quality values were provided; no much bigger clone lies one nucleotide off.

Source material: PBMCs. The sequence links TRBV5-5 to TRBJ2-1; too little of a D gene remains to name it. This clonotype was obtained from a woman aged 18-35 years in good health and CMV-seronegative. The bases are TGTGCCAGCAGCTTGGTAGCCTCATCCTACAATGAGCAGTTCTTC. It codes for CASSLVASSYNEQFF.